The 10 T cell receptor beta chains below all came from one sample that was sequenced in a study of cytomegalovirus exposure and HLA in healthy donors. Data came from immunoSEQ multiplex PCR; TCRdb stores just in-frame clones and leaves some out. Here the sample spans about 150,000 clones, approximately 86% being singletons. Sequenced: PBMCs. The receptors stem from a man between 18 and 29 years old in good health and CMV-seropositive.

V is TRBV11-2 and J is TRBJ1-2; TRBD1 might be the D (6 bases). The CDR3 runs to 13 residues. V lost 5 bases, J lost 3 bases, and 10 bases lay in between. Germline V lookup: CDR1 SGHAT, CDR2 FQNNGV. This CDR3 reads CASSVRTDYGYTF. In DNA form, the CDR3 reads TGTGCCAGCAGCGTCAGGACAGACTATGGCTACACCTTC.

The chain joins TRBV9 to TRBJ2-7; D might be TRBD2 (6 bases). Trimming cost V 6 bases and J 0 bases, with 16 bases left between them. The CDR3 is 15 residues long. Germline V gene data show CDR1 as SGDLS and CDR2 as YYNGEE. The CDR3: CASTPGGGSSYEQYF. CDR3 coding DNA: TGTGCCAGCACCCCGGGTGGGGGGAGCTCCTACGAGCAGTACTTC.

The chain carries TRBV19 and TRBJ2-1, with D perhaps TRBD2 (6 bases). The germline gives CDR1 LNHDA, CDR2 SQIVND (reference sequence). Trimming removed 1 base at V and 2 bases at J, with 12 bases between. The CDR3 runs 16 residues. CDR3 residues: CASSIGSGGAYNEQFF. CDR3 coding DNA: TGTGCCAGTAGTATAGGTTCCGGGGGTGCCTACAATGAGCAGTTCTTC.

CDR3 amino acids: CASSFRSGPSGANVLTF. The CDR3 DNA reads as TGTGCCAGCAGCTTTAGATCAGGGCCCTCTGGGGCCAACGTCCTGACTTTC. The chain uses TRBV5-4 and TRBJ2-6, with TRBD1 as a possible D gene (5 bases). The CDR3 is 17 amino acids. Trimming removed 2 bases at V and 0 bases at J, with 12 bases between. Germline loops: CDR1 SGHNT, CDR2 YYREEE (reference sequence).

The chain employs TRBV7-2 and TRBJ1-5; D may be TRBD1 (6 bases). Germline V gene sequence: CDR1 SGHTA, CDR2 FQGNSA. Trimming stripped 4 bases from V and 4 bases from J, with 20 bases between. The CDR3 is 17 residues long. CDR3 sequence (DNA): TGTGCCAGCAGCTCGGGGGGCTTGCAGAGACTGAATCAGCCCCAGCATTTT. Translating gives CASSSGGLQRLNQPQHF.

The rearrangement uses TRBV5-4 and TRBJ1-1, with D possibly TRBD1 on 6 matching bases. V lost 0 bases and J 7 bases, leaving 19 bases between the germline ends. CDR1 SGHNT and CDR2 YYREEE come from the germline V gene (reference sequence). There are 16 residues in the CDR3. In DNA form, the CDR3 reads TGTGCCAGCAGCTTGGGGCAGGGGTTCTCCCGGAGTGAAGCTTTCTTT. Translation: CASSLGQGFSRSEAFF.

The genes are TRBV19 and TRBJ1-2; D is possibly TRBD1 (5 bases). CDR1 and CDR2 from the germline V gene are LNHDA and SQIVND (reference sequence). V lost 4 bases, J lost 3 bases, and 12 bases lay in between. CDR3 length: 14 amino acids. CDR3 residues: CASSTGQPYYGYTF. The CDR3 nucleotides read TGTGCCAGTAGTACAGGGCAACCCTACTATGGCTACACCTTC.

This clone was counted between two and nine times. CDR3 amino acids: CASSLVTSGRNEQFF. As DNA, the CDR3 is TGTGCCAGCAGCTTAGTAACTAGCGGGAGAAATGAGCAGTTCTTC. This rearrangement joins TRBV7-9 to TRBJ2-1, with 11 bases matching TRBD2. The trim removed 1 base at V and 7 bases at J, leaving 3 bases unmatched. Germline CDR1 reads SEHNR; CDR2 reads FQNEAQ (reference sequence). This CDR3 contains 15 residues.

The count of this clone is one. J is TRBJ1-5 and V is TRBV27, with a possible D match to TRBD1 (6 bases). The V end was cut by 3 bases, the J end by 2 bases, with 14 bases between. Germline V gives CDR1 MNHEY, CDR2 SMNVEV (reference sequence). This CDR3 contains 16 residues. This CDR3 is CASSFQGRRGNQPQHF. CDR3 in DNA: TGTGCCAGCAGTTTTCAGGGGCGCCGTGGCAATCAGCCCCAGCATTTT.

The rearrangement uses TRBV7-2 and TRBJ2-3; 8 bases map to TRBD2. Germline CDR1 and CDR2: SGHTA and FQGNSA. The CDR3 is made up of 13 amino acids. The V segment lost 4 bases and the J segment 5 bases; nucleotides outside the gene matches: 2. The CDR3 DNA is TGTGCCAGCAGCTCCGGGGGGGGAGATACGCAGTATTTT. Residues: CASSSGGGDTQYF.